This passage covers 9 T cell receptor beta chains from one sample sequenced in a study of cytomegalovirus exposure and HLA in healthy donors. The PCR made use of 60 Vbeta and 13 Jbeta primers. Data came from immunoSEQ multiplex PCR; TCRdb stores just in-frame clones and leaves some out. The repertoire consists of about 130,000 clones, with roughly 84% occurring once and the leading ten covering less than 3.5%. The specimen was PBMCs. These receptors were taken from a man in his fifties in good health and CMV-seronegative.

The chain uses TRBV4-3 and TRBJ1-1, with D hard to call. Germline-derived CDR1 and CDR2 are LGHNA and YSLEER. There are 16 residues in the CDR3. V was pared by 0 bases and J by 4 bases, with 15 bases between. The CDR3 coding sequence is TGCGCCAGCAGCCAAGATATAGCGGGGTGGGGCACTGAAGCTTTCTTT. Protein: CASSQDIAGWGTEAFF.

The chain employs TRBV5-1 and TRBJ2-7, with TRBD2 identical over 8 bases. The CDR3 consists of 15 residues. The V gene end was trimmed by 2 bases and the J gene end by 0 bases; junction bases not matched to a gene: 4. Germline CDR1 is SGHRS and CDR2 is YFSETQ. The CDR3 nucleotides read TGCGCCAGCAGCTTTATACTAGCGGCCTCCTACGAGCAGTACTTC. Its protein product is CASSFILAASYEQYF.

This clone turned up a few times. The V and J genes are TRBV5-6 and TRBJ2-7, with D tentatively TRBD1 (6 bases). The ends were cut back, 4 bases at V and 3 bases at J, with 14 bases in the middle. Germline CDR1 SGHDT, CDR2 YYEEEE. There are 14 residues in the CDR3. CDR3 nucleotide sequence: TGTGCCAGCAGCCAGGATGTACAGGGCTACGAGCAGTACTTC. It encodes CASSQDVQGYEQYF.

J is TRBJ1-6 and V is TRBV12-5; 7 nucleotides agree with TRBD1. V lost 3 bases to trimming and J lost 0 bases; unmatched junction nucleotides: 17. This CDR3 is 21 amino acids long. Germline CDR1 reads LGHNT; CDR2 reads FRNRAP. The CDR3 sequence is CASGFRSGRGITSSYNSPLHF. CDR3 nucleotide sequence: TGTGCTAGTGGTTTTCGGTCTGGCAGGGGGATAACGAGCTCCTATAATTCACCCCTCCACTTT.

V is TRBV30 and J is TRBJ1-6, with D maybe TRBD1 (6 bases). Trimming took 2 bases from V and 10 from J, leaving 15 bases between them. The germline V gene has CDR1 GTSNPN and CDR2 SVGIG (reference sequence). The length of the CDR3 is 14 residues. CDR3 in amino acids: CAWSLDQGWSPLHF. The CDR3 DNA reads as TGTGCCTGGAGTCTTGATCAGGGGTGGTCACCCCTCCACTTT.

The chain joins TRBV7-9 to TRBJ1-2; unclear D gene. Germline V gives CDR1 SEHNR, CDR2 FQNEAQ (reference sequence). The ends were cut back, 1 base at V and 5 bases at J, with 11 bases in the middle. This CDR3 comprises 14 residues. The CDR3 protein is CASSLVGRGYGYTF. For the CDR3, the DNA is TGTGCCAGCAGCTTAGTTGGTCGCGGGTATGGCTACACCTTC.

V is TRBV7-8 and J is TRBJ2-2, with D possibly TRBD1 on 7 matching bases. The CDR3 contains 15 residues. The germline V and J ends were trimmed by 2 bases and 2 bases, with 9 bases remaining between them. The V gene's germline CDR1 is SGHVS and CDR2 FQNEAQ. The CDR3: CASSLQGGNTGELFF. The CDR3 nucleotides read TGTGCCAGCAGCTTACAGGGGGGTAACACCGGGGAGCTGTTTTTT.

This clone was seen just once. The CDR3, as DNA: TGCGCCAGCAGCTTAGACAGGGGGACCGACGAGCAGTACGTC. It translates to CASSLDRGTDEQYV. V and J are TRBV5-1 and TRBJ2-7; 9 nucleotides match TRBD1. The CDR3 contains 14 residues. Germline V gene lookup returns CDR1 SGHRS and CDR2 YFSETQ. Germline trimming cut 2 bases from V and 5 bases from J; bases unmatched to any gene: 5.

The CDR3 region is CASSLGGRSPEQYF. CDR3 nucleotides: TGCGCCAGCAGCTTGGGTGGCCGTTCCCCTGAGCAGTACTTC. The rearrangement joins TRBV5-1 to TRBJ2-7; D gene uncertain. The CDR3 contains 14 residues. V dropped 0 bases and J dropped 7 bases, with 14 bases sitting between them. Germline assignment: CDR1 SGHRS and CDR2 YFSETQ.